This T cell receptor (beta chain) was identified in a study of OX40 agonist ivuxolimab in advanced cancers. Study summary: Prior anti-PD-1, anti-PD-L1 or anti-CTLA-4 therapy was allowed; 40% to 50% had some. Overall study results and limits: Clonal expansion by week 6 occurred in CD4+ and CD8+ blood T cells (at 0.1 to 3.0 mg/kg).

The data were produced by immunoSEQ multiplex PCR, yet TCRdb's version contains in-frame clones alone and is incomplete. The table shows about 32,000 clones, with 87% occurring only once. CDR3 length equals 18 residues. Trimming removed 4 bases from V and 5 bases from J; junction bases left unmatched: 11. Germline CDR1 reads ENHRY; CDR2 reads SYGVKD. This clone appeared many times. What it binds is not known. The TCR sequence derives from an adult with an advanced solid tumor such as melanoma, head and neck, liver or kidney cancer. The gene calls are TRBV10-3 and TRBJ2-3; 14 bases map to TRBD2. Specimen: CD4+ or CD8+ T cells sorted from blood, collected in a trial of the OX40 agonist ivuxolimab. The CDR3 sequence is CAISGPSTSGGAVDTQYF. The CDR3 nucleotides read TGTGCCATCAGTGGCCCTTCGACTAGCGGGGGGGCCGTAGATACGCAGTATTTT.